This T cell receptor beta chain was identified during a study of T cell responses to AZD1222 COVID-19 vaccine. TCRdb's table, derived via immunoSEQ multiplex PCR, lists solely in-frame clones and lacks some. The sample has 150,000 to 200,000 clones, 85% to 90% seen once; the top ten hold 1.5% to 2%. Whole-study findings and limits: Recipients of AZD1222 seropositive at baseline numbered only 6 or 7.

From germline, CDR1 is SGHTA and CDR2 FQGNSA. V lost 2 bases, J lost 7 bases, and 10 bases stayed unmatched. This CDR3 is built from 16 residues. In regard to this clone: The antigen is undetermined.

The sequencing here drew on peripheral blood, taken on day 0 of AZD1222 vaccination. The V and J genes are TRBV7-2 and TRBJ2-3; the match to TRBD2 covers 9 bases. This TCR came from an adult in good health. The chain's CDR3 is CASSLIAGGPSNTQYF. The CDR3 DNA reads as TGTGCCAGCAGCTTAATCGCGGGAGGGCCCTCAAATACGCAGTATTTT.